This T cell receptor (beta chain) was sequenced during a study of blood T cell repertoires in COVID-19. For the study at large: The cDNA or gDNA used as material had been derived from T cells, B-cell-depleted T cells, or PBMCs.

Participants spanned ages roughly 18 to 95 years and resided in some 22 US areas. Categorization into cohorts depended on clinical history that participants reported. The CDR3 is made up of 14 amino acids. The V gene's germline CDR1 is SGHDN and CDR2 FVKESK. V dropped 2 bases and J dropped 0 bases, with 5 bases sitting between them. Some clones are missing from TCRdb's copy, which holds only in-frame ones; the method was immunoSEQ multiplex PCR. The sample yields 200,000 to 250,000 clones, approximately 90% seen once. The clonotype originates from a man between 45 and 60 years old who had been exposed to COVID-19. The specimen sequenced was PBMCs or T cells enriched from blood (not recorded which). V is TRBV14 and J is TRBJ1-3; D is ambiguous. The CDR3 spells CASSQSGSGNTIYF. CDR3 nucleotide sequence: TGTGCCAGCAGCCAATCCGGCTCTGGAAACACCATATATTTT.